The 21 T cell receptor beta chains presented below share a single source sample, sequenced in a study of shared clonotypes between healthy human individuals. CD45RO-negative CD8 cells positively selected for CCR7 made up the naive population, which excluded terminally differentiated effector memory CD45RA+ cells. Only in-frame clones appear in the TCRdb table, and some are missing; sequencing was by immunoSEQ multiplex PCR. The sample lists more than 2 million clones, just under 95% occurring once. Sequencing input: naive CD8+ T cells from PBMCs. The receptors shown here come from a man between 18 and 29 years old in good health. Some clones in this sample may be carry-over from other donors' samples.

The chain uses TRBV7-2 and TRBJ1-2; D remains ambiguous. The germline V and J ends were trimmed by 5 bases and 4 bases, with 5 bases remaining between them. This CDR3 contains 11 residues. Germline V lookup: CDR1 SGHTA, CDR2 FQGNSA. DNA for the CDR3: TGTGCCAGCAGCCCGGGCTATGGCTACACCTTC. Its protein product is CASSPGYGYTF. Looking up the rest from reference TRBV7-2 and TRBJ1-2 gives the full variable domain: GAGVSQSPSNKVTEKGKDVELRCDPISGHTALYWYRQSLGQGLEFLIYFQGNSAPDKSGLPSDRFSAERTGGSVSTLTIQRTQQEDSAVYLCASSPGYGYTFGSGTRLTVV.

CDR3 DNA: TGCGCCAGCAGCCAAGAGGGGGCTGATGAGCAGTTCTTC. Translated, it gives CASSQEGADEQFF. The rearrangement links TRBV4-1 to TRBJ2-1, with D possibly TRBD1 on 6 matching bases. Trimming removed 0 bases at V and 8 bases at J, with 8 bases between. Germline V gene lookup returns CDR1 MGHRA and CDR2 YSYEKL. This CDR3 region has 13 residues.

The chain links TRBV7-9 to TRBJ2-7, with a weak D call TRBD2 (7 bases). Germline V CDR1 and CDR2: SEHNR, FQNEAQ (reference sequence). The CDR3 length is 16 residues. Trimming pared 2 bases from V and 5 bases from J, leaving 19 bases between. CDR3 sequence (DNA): TGTGCCAGCAGCTTAACGGGGGGCCCAATGCGGGACGAGCAGTACTTC. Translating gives CASSLTGGPMRDEQYF.

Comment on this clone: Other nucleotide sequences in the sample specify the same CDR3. CDR3 bases: TGTGCCACCAGCAGAGGGAGCTCCTACAATGAGCAGTTCTTC. Translated: CATSRGSSYNEQFF. This chain joins TRBV15 and TRBJ2-1; D not certain. This CDR3 has 14 residues. From germline, CDR1 is LNHNV and CDR2 YYDKDF (reference sequence). V was clipped by 1 base and J by 0 bases, with 4 bases between them.

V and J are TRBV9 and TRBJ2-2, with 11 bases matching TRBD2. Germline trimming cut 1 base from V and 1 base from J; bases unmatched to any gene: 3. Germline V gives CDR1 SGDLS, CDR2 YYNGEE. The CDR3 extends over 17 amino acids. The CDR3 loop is CASSVRTSGWNTGELFF. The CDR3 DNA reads TGTGCCAGCAGCGTAAGGACTAGCGGGTGGAACACCGGGGAGCTGTTTTTT.

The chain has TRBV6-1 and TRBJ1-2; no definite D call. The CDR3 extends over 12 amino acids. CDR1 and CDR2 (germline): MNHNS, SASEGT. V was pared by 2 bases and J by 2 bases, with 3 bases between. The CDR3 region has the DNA TGTGCCAGCAGTGAATCGAACTATGGCTACACCTTC. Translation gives CASSESNYGYTF.

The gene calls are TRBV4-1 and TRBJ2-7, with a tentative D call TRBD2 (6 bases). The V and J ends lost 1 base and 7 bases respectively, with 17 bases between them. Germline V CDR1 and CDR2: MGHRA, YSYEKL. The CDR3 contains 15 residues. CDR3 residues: CASSQVRERGSEQYF. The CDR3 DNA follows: TGCGCCAGCAGCCAAGTCCGGGAGAGGGGATCGGAGCAGTACTTC.

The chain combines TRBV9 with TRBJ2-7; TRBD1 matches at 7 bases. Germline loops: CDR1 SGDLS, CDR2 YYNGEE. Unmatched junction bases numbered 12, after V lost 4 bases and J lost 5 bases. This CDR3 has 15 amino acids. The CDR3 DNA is TGTGCCAGCAGCCTTAAGGGGGCAGGTTTTAACGAGCAGTACTTC. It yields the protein CASSLKGAGFNEQYF. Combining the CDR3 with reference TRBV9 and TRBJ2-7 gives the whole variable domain DSGVTQTPKHLITATGQRVTLRCSPRSGDLSVYWYQQSLDQGLQFLIQYYNGEERAKGNILERFSAQQFPDLHSELNLSSLELGDSALYFCASSLKGAGFNEQYFGPGTRLTVT.

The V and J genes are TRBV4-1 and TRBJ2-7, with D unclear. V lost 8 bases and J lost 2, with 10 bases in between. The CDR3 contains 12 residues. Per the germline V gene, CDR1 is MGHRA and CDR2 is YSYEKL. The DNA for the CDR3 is TGCGCCAGCGGCGAGCCACCCTACGAGCAGTACTTC. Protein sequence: CASGEPPYEQYF.

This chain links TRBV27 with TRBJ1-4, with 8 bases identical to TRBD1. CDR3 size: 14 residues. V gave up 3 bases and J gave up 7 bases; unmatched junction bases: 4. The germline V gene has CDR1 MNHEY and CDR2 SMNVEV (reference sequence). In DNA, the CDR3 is TGTGCCAGCAGTTTCGGACAGGGCATTGAAAAACTGTTTTTT. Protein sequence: CASSFGQGIEKLFF.

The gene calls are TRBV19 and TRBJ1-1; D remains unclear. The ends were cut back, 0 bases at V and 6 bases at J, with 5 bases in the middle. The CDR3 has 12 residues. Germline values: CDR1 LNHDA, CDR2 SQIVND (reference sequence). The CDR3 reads CASSIDASEAFF. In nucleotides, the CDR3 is TGTGCCAGTAGTATAGACGCCTCTGAAGCTTTCTTT. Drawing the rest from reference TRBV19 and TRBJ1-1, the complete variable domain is DGGITQSPKYLFRKEGQNVTLSCEQNLNHDAMYWYRQDPGQGLRLIYYSQIVNDFQKGDIAEGYSVSREKKESFPLTVTSAQKNPTAFYLCASSIDASEAFFGQGTRLTVV.

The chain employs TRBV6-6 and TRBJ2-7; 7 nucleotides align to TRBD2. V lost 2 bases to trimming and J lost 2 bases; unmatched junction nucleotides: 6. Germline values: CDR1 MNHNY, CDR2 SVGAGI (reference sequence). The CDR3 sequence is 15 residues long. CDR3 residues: CASSYPSGTTYEQYF. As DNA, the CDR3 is TGTGCCAGCAGTTACCCCAGCGGGACCACCTACGAGCAGTACTTC.

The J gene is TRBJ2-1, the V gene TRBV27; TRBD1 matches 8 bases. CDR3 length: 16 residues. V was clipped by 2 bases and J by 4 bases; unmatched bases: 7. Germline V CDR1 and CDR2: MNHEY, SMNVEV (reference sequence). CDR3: CASSLQGARGYNEQFF. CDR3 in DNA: TGTGCCAGCAGTTTACAGGGGGCGAGGGGGTACAATGAGCAGTTCTTC.

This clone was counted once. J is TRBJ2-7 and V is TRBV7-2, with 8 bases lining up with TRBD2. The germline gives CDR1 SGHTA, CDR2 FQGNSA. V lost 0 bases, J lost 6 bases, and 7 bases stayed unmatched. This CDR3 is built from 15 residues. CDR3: CASSLAPGGPSEQYF. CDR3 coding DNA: TGTGCCAGCAGCTTAGCCCCGGGAGGGCCCTCCGAGCAGTACTTC.

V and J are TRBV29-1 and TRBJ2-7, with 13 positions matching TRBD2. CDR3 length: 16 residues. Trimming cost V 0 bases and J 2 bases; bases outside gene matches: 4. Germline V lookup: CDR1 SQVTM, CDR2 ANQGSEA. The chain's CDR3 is CSVEDLTSGRAYEQYF. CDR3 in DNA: TGCAGCGTTGAAGATCTAACTAGCGGGAGGGCCTACGAGCAGTACTTC.

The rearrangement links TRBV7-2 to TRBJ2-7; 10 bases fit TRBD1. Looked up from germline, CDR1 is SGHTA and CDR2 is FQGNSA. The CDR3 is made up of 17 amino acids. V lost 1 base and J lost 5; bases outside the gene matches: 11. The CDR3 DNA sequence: TGTGCCAGCAGCTTAGGCCTGGTGGGGACAGGGGTCCACGAGCAGTACTTC. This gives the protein CASSLGLVGTGVHEQYF. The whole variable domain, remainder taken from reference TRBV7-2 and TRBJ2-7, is GAGVSQSPSNKVTEKGKDVELRCDPISGHTALYWYRQSLGQGLEFLIYFQGNSAPDKSGLPSDRFSAERTGGSVSTLTIQRTQQEDSAVYLCASSLGLVGTGVHEQYFGPGTRLTVT.

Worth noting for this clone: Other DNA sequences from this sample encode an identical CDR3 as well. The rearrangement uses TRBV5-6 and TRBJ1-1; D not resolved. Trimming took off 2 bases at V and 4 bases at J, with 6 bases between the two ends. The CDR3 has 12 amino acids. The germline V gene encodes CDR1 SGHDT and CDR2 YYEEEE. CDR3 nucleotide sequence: TGTGCCAGCAGCTTTACGGGCACTGAAGCTTTCTTT. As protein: CASSFTGTEAFF.

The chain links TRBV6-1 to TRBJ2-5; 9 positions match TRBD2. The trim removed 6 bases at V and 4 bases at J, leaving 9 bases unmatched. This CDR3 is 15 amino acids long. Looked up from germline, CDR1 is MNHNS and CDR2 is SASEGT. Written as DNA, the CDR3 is TGTGCCAGCAGGGGGGGACTAGCTTTAAGAGAGACCCAGTACTTC. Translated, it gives CASRGGLALRETQYF.

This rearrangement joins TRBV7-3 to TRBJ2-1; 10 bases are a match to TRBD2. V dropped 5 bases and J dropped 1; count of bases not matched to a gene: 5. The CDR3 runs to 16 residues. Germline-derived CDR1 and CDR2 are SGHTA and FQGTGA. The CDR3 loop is CASSPTSGASYNEQFF. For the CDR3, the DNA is TGTGCCAGCAGCCCAACTAGCGGGGCATCCTACAATGAGCAGTTCTTC.

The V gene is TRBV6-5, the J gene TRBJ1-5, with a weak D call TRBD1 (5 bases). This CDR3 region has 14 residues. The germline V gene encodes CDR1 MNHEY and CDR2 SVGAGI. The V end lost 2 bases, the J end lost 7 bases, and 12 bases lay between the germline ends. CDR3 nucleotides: TGTGCCAGCAGTTACGGGGGTTGGGGGCAGCCCCAGCATTTT. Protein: CASSYGGWGQPQHF.

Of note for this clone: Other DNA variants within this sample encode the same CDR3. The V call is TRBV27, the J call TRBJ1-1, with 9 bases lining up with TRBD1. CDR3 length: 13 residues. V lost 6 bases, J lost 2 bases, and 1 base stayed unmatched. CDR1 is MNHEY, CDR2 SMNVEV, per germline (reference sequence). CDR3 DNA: TGTGCCAGCAGGGACAGGGGAAACACTGAAGCTTTCTTT. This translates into CASRDRGNTEAFF.